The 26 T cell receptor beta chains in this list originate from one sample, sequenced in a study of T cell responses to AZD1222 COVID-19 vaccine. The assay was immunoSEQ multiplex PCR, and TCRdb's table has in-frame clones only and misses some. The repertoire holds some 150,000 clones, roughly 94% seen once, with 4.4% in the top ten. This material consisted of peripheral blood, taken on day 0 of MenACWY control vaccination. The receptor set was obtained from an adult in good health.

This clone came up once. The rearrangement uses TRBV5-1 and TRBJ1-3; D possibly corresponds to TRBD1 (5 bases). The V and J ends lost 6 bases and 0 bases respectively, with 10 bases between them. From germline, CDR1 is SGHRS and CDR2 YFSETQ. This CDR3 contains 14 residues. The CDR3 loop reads CASTKDSSGNTIYF. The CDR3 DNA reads TGCGCCAGCACCAAAGACAGCTCTGGAAACACCATATATTTT.

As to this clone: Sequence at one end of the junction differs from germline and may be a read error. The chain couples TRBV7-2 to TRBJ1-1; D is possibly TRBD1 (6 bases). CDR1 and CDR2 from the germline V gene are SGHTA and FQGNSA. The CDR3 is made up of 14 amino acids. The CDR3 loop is CASSVAQGGTEAFF. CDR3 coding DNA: TGTGCCAGCAGCGTAGCACAGGGTGGGACTGAAGCTTTCTTT.

CDR3 bases: TGTGCCAGTAGTGGGCAGGGGGCATCTGGAAACACCATATATTTT. Translation: CASSGQGASGNTIYF. The chain links TRBV19 to TRBJ1-3; TRBD1 agrees at 8 bases. V lost 5 bases to trimming and J lost 1 base; unmatched junction nucleotides: 4. Looked up from germline, CDR1 is LNHDA and CDR2 is SQIVND (reference sequence). The CDR3 runs 15 residues.

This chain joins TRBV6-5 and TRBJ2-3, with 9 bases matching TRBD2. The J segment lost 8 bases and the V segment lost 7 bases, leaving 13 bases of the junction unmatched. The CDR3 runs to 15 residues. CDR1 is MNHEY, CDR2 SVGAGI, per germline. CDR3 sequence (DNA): TGTGCCAGCACCCCGGGGGGTAGCGGGAGCGGTACGCAGTATTTT. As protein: CASTPGGSGSGTQYF.

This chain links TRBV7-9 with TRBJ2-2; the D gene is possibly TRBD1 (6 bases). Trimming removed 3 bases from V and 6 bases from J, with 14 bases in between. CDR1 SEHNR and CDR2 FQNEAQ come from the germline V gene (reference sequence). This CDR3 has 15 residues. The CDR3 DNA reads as TGTGCCAGCAGCTTTCAGGGGTCCCGGGCCGGGGAGCTGTTTTTT. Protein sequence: CASSFQGSRAGELFF. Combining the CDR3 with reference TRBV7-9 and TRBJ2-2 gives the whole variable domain DTGVSQNPRHKITKRGQNVTFRCDPISEHNRLYWYRQTLGQGPEFLTYFQNEAQLEKSRLLSDRFSAERPKGSFSTLEIQRTEQGDSAMYLCASSFQGSRAGELFFGEGSRLTVL.

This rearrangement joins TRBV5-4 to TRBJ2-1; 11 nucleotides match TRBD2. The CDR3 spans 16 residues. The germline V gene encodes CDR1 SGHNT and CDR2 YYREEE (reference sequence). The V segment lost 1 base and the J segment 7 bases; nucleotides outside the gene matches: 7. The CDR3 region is CASSLTSGRVGNEQFF. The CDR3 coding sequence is TGTGCCAGCAGCTTGACTAGCGGGAGAGTAGGAAATGAGCAGTTCTTC.

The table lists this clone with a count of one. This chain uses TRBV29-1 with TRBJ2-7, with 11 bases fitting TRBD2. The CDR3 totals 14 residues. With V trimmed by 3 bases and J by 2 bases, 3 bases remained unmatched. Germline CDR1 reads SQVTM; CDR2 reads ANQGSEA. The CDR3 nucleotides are TGCAGCGTTGACGGGACTAGCGGCGCCTACGAGCAGTACTTC. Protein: CSVDGTSGAYEQYF.

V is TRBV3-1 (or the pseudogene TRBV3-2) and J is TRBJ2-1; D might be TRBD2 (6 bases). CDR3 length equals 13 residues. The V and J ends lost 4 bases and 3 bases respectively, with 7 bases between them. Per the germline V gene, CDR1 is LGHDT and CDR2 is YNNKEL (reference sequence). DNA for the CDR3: TGTGCCAGCAGCCTTAGCGGCTACAATGAGCAGTTCTTC. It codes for CASSLSGYNEQFF.

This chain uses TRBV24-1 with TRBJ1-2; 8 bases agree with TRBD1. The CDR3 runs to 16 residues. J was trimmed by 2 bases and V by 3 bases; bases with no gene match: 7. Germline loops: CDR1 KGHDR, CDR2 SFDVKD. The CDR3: CATSDPRTGSNYGYTF. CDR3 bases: TGTGCCACCAGTGATCCAAGGACAGGGTCAAACTATGGCTACACCTTC.

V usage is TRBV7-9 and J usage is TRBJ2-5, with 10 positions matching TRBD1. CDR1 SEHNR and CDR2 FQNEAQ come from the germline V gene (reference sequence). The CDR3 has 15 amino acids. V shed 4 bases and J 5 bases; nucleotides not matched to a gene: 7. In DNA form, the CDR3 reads TGTGCCAGCAGCTCCCCAGACAGGGGGCGGGAGACCCAGTACTTC. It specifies CASSSPDRGRETQYF.

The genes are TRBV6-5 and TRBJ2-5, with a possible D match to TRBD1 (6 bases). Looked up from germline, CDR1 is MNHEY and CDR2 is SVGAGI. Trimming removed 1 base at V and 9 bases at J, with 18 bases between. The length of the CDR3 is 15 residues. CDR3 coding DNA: TGTGCCAGCAGTTACTTCCCAACAGGGATGGGGCCCCAGTACTTC. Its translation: CASSYFPTGMGPQYF.

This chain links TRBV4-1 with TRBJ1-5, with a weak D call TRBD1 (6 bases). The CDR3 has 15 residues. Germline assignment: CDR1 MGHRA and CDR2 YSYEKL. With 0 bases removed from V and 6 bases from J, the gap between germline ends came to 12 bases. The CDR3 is CASSQDRGAAQPQHF. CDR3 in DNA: TGCGCCAGCAGCCAAGATAGGGGGGCGGCTCAGCCCCAGCATTTT.

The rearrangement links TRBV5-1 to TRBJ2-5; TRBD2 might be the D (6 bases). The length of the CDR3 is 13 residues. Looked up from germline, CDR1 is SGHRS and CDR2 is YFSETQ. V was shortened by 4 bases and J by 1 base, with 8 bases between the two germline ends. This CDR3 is CASSRELQETQYF. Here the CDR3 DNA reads TGCGCCAGCAGCCGGGAGCTCCAAGAGACCCAGTACTTC.

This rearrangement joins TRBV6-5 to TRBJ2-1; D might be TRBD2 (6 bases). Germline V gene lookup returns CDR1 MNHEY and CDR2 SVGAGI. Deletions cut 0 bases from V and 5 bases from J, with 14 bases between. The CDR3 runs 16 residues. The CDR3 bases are TGTGCCAGCAGTTACTCTTTCAAGCGGGCGGACAATGAGCAGTTCTTC. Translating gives CASSYSFKRADNEQFF.

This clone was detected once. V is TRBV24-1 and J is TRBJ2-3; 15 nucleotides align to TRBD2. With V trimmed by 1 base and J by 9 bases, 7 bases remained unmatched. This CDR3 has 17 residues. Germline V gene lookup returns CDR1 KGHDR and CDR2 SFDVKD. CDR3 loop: CATSDLGLAGGGWTQYF. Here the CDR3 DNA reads TGTGCCACCAGTGATTTAGGACTAGCGGGAGGGGGATGGACGCAGTATTTT.

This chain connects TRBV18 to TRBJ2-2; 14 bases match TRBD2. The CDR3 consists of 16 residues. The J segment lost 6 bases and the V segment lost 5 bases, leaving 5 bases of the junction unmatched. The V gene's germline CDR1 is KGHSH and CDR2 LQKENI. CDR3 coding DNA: TGTGCCAGCTCAGCGGGACTAGCGGGAGTGGCCGGGGAGCTGTTTTTT. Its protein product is CASSAGLAGVAGELFF.

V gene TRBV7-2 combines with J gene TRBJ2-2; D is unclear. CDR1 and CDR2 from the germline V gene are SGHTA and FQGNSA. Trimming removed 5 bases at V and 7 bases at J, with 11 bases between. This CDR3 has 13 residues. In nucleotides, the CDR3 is TGTGCCAGCAGCATCCCACCCGGCGGGGAGCTGTTTTTT. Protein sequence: CASSIPPGGELFF.

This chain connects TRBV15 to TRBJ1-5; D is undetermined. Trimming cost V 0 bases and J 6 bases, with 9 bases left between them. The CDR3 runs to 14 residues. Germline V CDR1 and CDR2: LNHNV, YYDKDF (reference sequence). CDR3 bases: TGTGCCACCAGCAGAGATACAGATATTCAGCCCCAGCATTTT. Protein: CATSRDTDIQPQHF.

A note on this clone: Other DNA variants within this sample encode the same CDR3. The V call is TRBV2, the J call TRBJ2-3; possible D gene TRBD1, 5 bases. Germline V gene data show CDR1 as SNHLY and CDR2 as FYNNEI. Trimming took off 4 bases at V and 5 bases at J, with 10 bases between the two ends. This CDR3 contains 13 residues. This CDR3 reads CASSVGAGDTQYF. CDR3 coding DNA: TGTGCCAGCAGTGTAGGGGCAGGAGATACGCAGTATTTT. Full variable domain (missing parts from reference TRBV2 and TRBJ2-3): EPEVTQTPSHQVTQMGQEVILRCVPISNHLYFYWYRQILGQKVEFLVSFYNNEISEKSEIFDDQFSVERPDGSNFTLKIRSTKLEDSAMYFCASSVGAGDTQYFGPGTRLTVL.

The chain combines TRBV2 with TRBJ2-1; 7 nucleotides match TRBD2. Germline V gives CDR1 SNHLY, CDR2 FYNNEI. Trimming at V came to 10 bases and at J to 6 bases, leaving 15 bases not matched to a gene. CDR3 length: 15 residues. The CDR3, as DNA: TGTGCCACCCAGGGAGGGAACGGGCAAATCAATGAGCAGTTCTTC. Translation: CATQGGNGQINEQFF.

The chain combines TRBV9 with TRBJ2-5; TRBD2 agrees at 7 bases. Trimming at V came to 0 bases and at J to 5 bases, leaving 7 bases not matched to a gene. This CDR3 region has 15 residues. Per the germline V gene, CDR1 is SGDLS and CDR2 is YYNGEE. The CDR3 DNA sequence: TGTGCCAGCAGCGTAGCGGGAGGCCTACTGGAGACCCAGTACTTC. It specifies CASSVAGGLLETQYF.

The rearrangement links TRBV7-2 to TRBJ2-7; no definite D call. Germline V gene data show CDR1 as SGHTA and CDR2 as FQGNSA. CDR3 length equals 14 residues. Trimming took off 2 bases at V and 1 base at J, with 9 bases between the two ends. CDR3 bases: TGTGCCAGCAGCTTAAGAGCAGAATCCTACGAGCAGTACTTC. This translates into CASSLRAESYEQYF.

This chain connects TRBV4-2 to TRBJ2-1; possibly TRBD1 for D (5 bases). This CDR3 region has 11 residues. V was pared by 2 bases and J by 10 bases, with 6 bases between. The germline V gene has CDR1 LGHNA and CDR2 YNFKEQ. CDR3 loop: CASSQKGEQFF. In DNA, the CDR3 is TGTGCCAGCAGCCAAAAGGGGGAGCAGTTCTTC.

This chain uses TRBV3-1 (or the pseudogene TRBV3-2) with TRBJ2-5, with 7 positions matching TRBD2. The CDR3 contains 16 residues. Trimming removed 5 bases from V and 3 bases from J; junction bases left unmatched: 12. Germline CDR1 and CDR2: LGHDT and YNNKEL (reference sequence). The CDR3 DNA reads TGTGCCAGCAGCTCCCGAGGGGCGGGAGTGAAAGAGACCCAGTACTTC. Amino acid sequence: CASSSRGAGVKETQYF.

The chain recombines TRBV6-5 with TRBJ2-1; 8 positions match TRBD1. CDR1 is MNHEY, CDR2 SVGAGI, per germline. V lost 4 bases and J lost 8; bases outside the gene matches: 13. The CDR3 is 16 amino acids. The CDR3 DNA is TGTGCCAGCAGTTCGGTGGGGCTCGGGGACAGGTATGAGCAGTTCTTC. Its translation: CASSSVGLGDRYEQFF.

CDR3 DNA sequence: TGTGCCAGCAGCTTAGGACAGGGACAGGCTAACTATGGCTACACCTTC. Residues: CASSLGQGQANYGYTF. The gene calls are TRBV5-5 and TRBJ1-2; 8 bases are a match to TRBD1. Germline V gene lookup returns CDR1 SGHKS and CDR2 YYEKEE (reference sequence). This CDR3 is built from 16 residues. After removal of 2 bases from V and 0 bases from J, the junction contained 6 bases not matched to a gene.